These 28 T cell receptor beta chains were sequenced from one sample in a study of blood T cells in healthy people across ages. Next came a second PCR, run for roughly 6 to 11 cycles, which used a sample-barcoded 5' primer along with a J-beta primer mix. TCRdb re-called the 5' RACE reads with MiXCR, one entry per CDR3 protein. Among about 1.1 million distinct CDR3 sequences, roughly two fifths were seen once, and the ten largest hold roughly 14%. Sequencing was carried out using blood. Every receptor here comes from a man between 18 and 35 years old in good health.

The chain links TRBV7-9 to TRBJ1-4, with D perhaps matching TRBD1 (6 bases). Trimming left V 3 bases short and J 1 base short, with 15 bases between. CDR1 SEHNR and CDR2 FQNEAQ come from the germline V gene (reference sequence). The CDR3 is 17 residues long. The CDR3 region is CASSFRRGPVTNEKLFF. The CDR3 nucleotides are TGTGCCAGCAGCTTTCGTCGGGGGCCGGTAACTAATGAAAAACTGTTTTTT.

Ten or more counts support this clonotype. The V and J genes are TRBV4-3 and TRBJ2-5, with D unclear. The CDR3 length is 12 residues. V lost 0 bases to trimming and J lost 7 bases, with 6 bases between them. Per germline, CDR1 LGHNA and CDR2 YSLEER. As DNA, the CDR3 is TGCGCCAGCAGCCAAGATCGGCGGACCCAGTACTTC. It yields the protein CASSQDRRTQYF.

This chain connects TRBV6-5 to TRBJ2-7; TRBD1 might be the D (6 bases). The germline V gene encodes CDR1 MNHEY and CDR2 SVGAGI. The ends were cut back, 9 bases at V and 7 bases at J, with 19 bases in the middle. The CDR3 runs 13 residues. For the CDR3, the DNA is TGTGCCAGTCAAACCCACAGGGTCGGTGAGCAGTACTTC. The encoded protein is CASQTHRVGEQYF.

This clonotype was detected ten times or more. The chain is built from TRBV9 and TRBJ2-3, with D perhaps TRBD1 or TRBD2 (5 bases each). Trimming removed 2 bases from V and 1 base from J, with 5 bases in between. In germline, CDR1 is SGDLS, CDR2 YYNGEE. The CDR3 is made up of 13 amino acids. The CDR3 DNA is TGTGCCAGCAGCGTGGGGGGCACAGATACGCAGTATTTT. Its protein product is CASSVGGTDTQYF.

The V call is TRBV5-1, the J call TRBJ1-4; 10 bases are shared with TRBD1. The trim removed 3 bases at V and 8 bases at J, leaving 4 bases unmatched. The CDR3 has 14 residues. In germline, CDR1 is SGHRS, CDR2 YFSETQ. CDR3 nucleotide sequence: TGCGCCAGCAGCTGGACAGGGGGGGAGGAAAAACTGTTTTTT. As protein: CASSWTGGEEKLFF.

This clonotype was seen many times. The chain carries TRBV9 and TRBJ2-1; D is ambiguous. V lost 0 bases, J lost 6 bases, and 7 bases lay in between. Germline V gene lookup returns CDR1 SGDLS and CDR2 YYNGEE. The CDR3 totals 13 residues. CDR3 loop: CASSVGDSNEQFF. CDR3 DNA: TGTGCCAGCAGCGTAGGAGATTCCAATGAGCAGTTCTTC.

This clonotype was seen only a few times. The V and J genes are TRBV7-2 and TRBJ2-1, with 7 positions matching TRBD1. Trimming took 3 bases from V and 1 from J; bases not matched to a gene: 9. CDR1 is SGHTA and CDR2 is FQGNSA in the germline V gene. CDR3 length: 17 amino acids. The CDR3, as DNA: TGTGCCAGCAGCTTCCGCGAACAGGGGATGTCCTACAATGAGCAGTTCTTC. Protein product: CASSFREQGMSYNEQFF.

V usage is TRBV12-5 and J usage is TRBJ2-1; 7 positions agree with TRBD1. V was pared by 6 bases and J by 5 bases, with 7 bases of the junction left unmatched. Germline V lookup: CDR1 LGHNT, CDR2 FRNRAP. This CDR3 has 14 amino acids. The chain's CDR3 is CASGIGQDNNEQFF. CDR3 nucleotides: TGTGCTAGTGGCATCGGACAGGATAACAATGAGCAGTTCTTC.

This clonotype was detected ten times or more. The chain joins TRBV6-2 or TRBV6-3 to TRBJ2-3, with D possibly being TRBD2 (5 bases). The CDR3 length is 11 residues. The germline V gene has CDR1 MNHEY and CDR2 SVGEGT. V was shortened by 6 bases and J by 12 bases, with 13 bases between the two germline ends. The CDR3 DNA sequence: TGTGCCAGCAGCCCGGAGGAAGTTCAGTATTTT. It translates to CASSPEEVQYF.

Only one count was recorded for this clonotype. The gene calls are TRBV5-1 and TRBJ2-4; D not resolved. The end of the DNA fits TRBJ2-7 better, so the J call may be wrong. The CDR3 loop spans 15 amino acids. The germline V gene has CDR1 SGHRS and CDR2 YFSETQ. CDR3 region: CASSLFPGETYEQYF. The CDR3 DNA reads as TGCGCCAGCAGCTTGTTTCCAGGAGAGACCTACGAGCAGTACTTC.

V gene TRBV6-5 combines with J gene TRBJ2-5; 9 bases align to TRBD1. Germline V gene data show CDR1 as MNHEY and CDR2 as SVGAGI. J lost 4 bases, V lost 0 bases, and 6 bases had no gene match. CDR3 length: 16 residues. The CDR3 bases are TGTGCCAGCAGTTACTCATACCGGACAGGGGTAGAGACCCAGTACTTC. This sequence encodes CASSYSYRTGVETQYF.

The chain is built from TRBV3-1 and TRBJ1-1, with D perhaps TRBD1 (5 bases). The germline CDR1 and CDR2 sequences are LGHDT and YNNKEL (reference sequence). V lost 3 bases, J lost 0 bases, and 8 bases lay in between. CDR3 length: 14 residues. Here the CDR3 reads CASSHSGLNTEAFF. In DNA form, the CDR3 reads TGTGCCAGCAGCCACTCAGGGCTGAACACTGAAGCTTTCTTT.

The chain links TRBV5-1 to TRBJ2-4, with 7 bases identical to TRBD1. This CDR3 region has 13 residues. The J segment lost 8 bases and the V segment lost 4 bases, leaving 6 bases of the junction unmatched. CDR1 and CDR2 (germline): SGHRS, YFSETQ. The CDR3 coding sequence is TGCGCCAGCAGCCCACACAGGGGCGACATTCAGTACTTC. This encodes CASSPHRGDIQYF.

The chain carries TRBV15 and TRBJ2-3; TRBD1 matches at 9 bases. Germline V gene lookup returns CDR1 LNHNV and CDR2 YYDKDF (reference sequence). The CDR3 contains 16 residues. Trimming removed 5 bases from V and 0 bases from J; junction bases left unmatched: 6. The CDR3 nucleotides read TGTGCCACCAGCGGCTCACAGGGGGCTAGCACAGATACGCAGTATTTT. It codes for CATSGSQGASTDTQYF.

V gene TRBV6-6 combines with J gene TRBJ1-2; D remains unclear. The CDR3 runs 14 residues. CDR1 MNHNY and CDR2 SVGAGI come from the germline V gene (reference sequence). The V and J ends lost 5 bases and 8 bases respectively, with 18 bases between them. CDR3 nucleotide sequence: TGTGCCAGCAGTACAGATCCCGGCCTAGAGGGCTACACCTTC. Translated: CASSTDPGLEGYTF.

Comments on this clonotype: At one end the junction does not follow the germline gene, possibly because of a read error. CDR3 in DNA: TGCGCCAGCAGCCAATATCTGACAGGCAACTATGGCCACACCTTC. Translation gives CASSQYLTGNYGHTF. The rearrangement joins TRBV4-1 to TRBJ1-2, with TRBD1 as a possible D gene (6 bases). CDR1 is MGHRA, CDR2 YSYEKL, per germline. The CDR3 spans 15 residues.

Details on this clonotype: At one end the junction does not follow the germline gene, possibly because of a read error. The chain has TRBV14 and TRBJ2-5, with D perhaps matching TRBD1 or TRBD2 (5 bases each). Per germline, CDR1 SGHDN and CDR2 FVKESK. This CDR3 comprises 13 residues. The CDR3 loop is CANSPGTHNEQYF. CDR3 DNA sequence: TGTGCCAACAGCCCCGGGACCCACAATGAGCAGTACTTC.

V usage is TRBV9 and J usage is TRBJ1-1, with TRBD1 as a possible D gene (5 bases). The CDR3 has 12 residues. Trimming pared 9 bases from V and 13 bases from J, leaving 22 bases between. Germline assignment: CDR1 SGDLS and CDR2 YYNGEE. The CDR3 nucleotides are TGTGCCACCACTGGGGCGGGAAGGAAGCTTTTCTTT. It specifies CATTGAGRKLFF.

The chain joins TRBV6-6 to TRBJ2-2, with 7 bases matching TRBD2. Per the germline V gene, CDR1 is MNHNY and CDR2 is SVGAGI (reference sequence). There are 15 residues in the CDR3. J was trimmed by 4 bases and V by 4 bases; bases with no gene match: 6. CDR3 in DNA: TGTGCCAGCAGTTCGAGCGGGGCCTCCACCGGGGAGCTGTTTTTT. Translation gives CASSSSGASTGELFF.

As regards this clonotype: The final CDR3 position lacks the conserved phenylalanine or tryptophan, pointing to a likely read error. The chain uses TRBV6-6 and TRBJ2-5; 7 nucleotides agree with TRBD1. This CDR3 has 14 amino acids. Germline-derived CDR1 and CDR2 are MNHNY and SVGAGI (reference sequence). CDR3 protein: CAGRPGTEEETQYL. The CDR3 DNA follows: TGTGCCGGCAGGCCAGGGACAGAAGAAGAGACCCAGTACCTC.

The chain employs TRBV20-1 and TRBJ2-3, with TRBD2 matching 10 bases. V shed 0 bases, J shed 5 bases, and the junction held 8 bases outside the gene matches. The germline CDR1 and CDR2 sequences are DFQATT and SNEGSKA (reference sequence). The CDR3 length is 16 residues. The CDR3 bases are TGCAGTGCTAGAGATCGGCTAGCGGGGGACCTAGATACGCAGTATTTT. It codes for CSARDRLAGDLDTQYF.

The V call is TRBV15, the J call TRBJ1-5; no reliable D call. CDR1 is LNHNV, CDR2 YYDKDF, per germline (reference sequence). V dropped 3 bases and J dropped 0 bases, with 9 bases sitting between them. This CDR3 region has 15 residues. The CDR3 loop reads CATSRNSYSNQPQHF. CDR3 DNA sequence: TGTGCCACCAGCAGGAACAGTTATAGCAATCAGCCCCAGCATTTT.

The J gene is TRBJ1-2, the V gene TRBV6-1; D gene unclear. This CDR3 has 14 residues. The germline V and J ends were trimmed by 4 bases and 8 bases, with 17 bases remaining between them. Germline V CDR1 and CDR2: MNHNS, SASEGT. This chain's CDR3 is CASSGSWEVNGYTF. Written as DNA, the CDR3 is TGTGCCAGCAGTGGGTCGTGGGAAGTAAACGGCTACACCTTC.

Points on this clonotype: One junction end disagrees with the germline gene, perhaps due to a read error. The rearrangement links TRBV5-1 to TRBJ2-3; D gene ambiguous. The length of the CDR3 is 13 residues. Germline CDR1 reads SGHRS; CDR2 reads YFSETQ. CDR3 sequence reads: CASGLSRVSTQYF. As DNA, the CDR3 is TGCGCCAGCGGCTTGTCCCGAGTCTCTACGCAGTATTTT.

The chain has TRBV6-8 and TRBJ2-7, with 8 positions matching TRBD1. V gave up 3 bases and J gave up 3 bases; unmatched junction bases: 4. The CDR3 totals 14 residues. The germline V gene encodes CDR1 MNHGY and CDR2 SAAAGT. CDR3 loop: CASSYDRGIYEQYF. CDR3 bases: TGTGCCAGCAGTTATGACAGGGGCATCTACGAGCAGTACTTC.

The chain combines TRBV15 with TRBJ1-4; D perhaps matches TRBD1 (6 bases). The CDR3 is made up of 15 amino acids. The V gene's germline CDR1 is LNHNV and CDR2 YYDKDF (reference sequence). The germline V and J ends were trimmed by 1 base and 8 bases, with 14 bases remaining between them. The CDR3 sequence is CATSRVRGRREKLFF. CDR3 nucleotide sequence: TGTGCCACCAGCAGAGTCAGGGGCCGGCGAGAAAAACTGTTTTTT.

On this clonotype itself: At one end the junction does not follow the germline gene, possibly because of a read error. This chain uses TRBV6-2 or TRBV6-3 with TRBJ2-3; D is undetermined. The CDR3 totals 16 residues. The germline V gene encodes CDR1 MNHEY and CDR2 SVGEGT. The CDR3 DNA is TGTGCCAGCAGTCCCAACTTCCTTCCCGGCACAGATGCGCAGTATTTT. Its translation: CASSPNFLPGTDAQYF.

This clonotype occurred a few times. Given a much more abundant clone one base away, this may be a read error. The chain carries TRBV28 and TRBJ1-5, with D uncertain. V was trimmed by 2 bases and J by 7 bases, leaving 6 bases between them. In germline, CDR1 is MDHEN, CDR2 SYDVKM. The CDR3 has 12 residues. CDR3 region: CASSLREQPQHF. CDR3 coding DNA: TGTGCCAGCAGTTTACGGGAACAGCCCCAGCATTTT.